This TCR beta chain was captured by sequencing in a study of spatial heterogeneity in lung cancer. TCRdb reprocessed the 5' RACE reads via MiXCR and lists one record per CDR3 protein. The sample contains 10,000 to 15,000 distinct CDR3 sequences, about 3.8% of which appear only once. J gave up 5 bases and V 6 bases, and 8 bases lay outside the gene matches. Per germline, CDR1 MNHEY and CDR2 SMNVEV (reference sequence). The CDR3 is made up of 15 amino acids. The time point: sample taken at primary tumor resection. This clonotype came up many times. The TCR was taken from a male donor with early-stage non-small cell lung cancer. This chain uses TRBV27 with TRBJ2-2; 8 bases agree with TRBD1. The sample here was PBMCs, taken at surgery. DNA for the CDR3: TGTGCCAGCAGACCGGGACAGGAGAGGACCGGGGAGCTGTTTTTT. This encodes CASRPGQERTGELFF.